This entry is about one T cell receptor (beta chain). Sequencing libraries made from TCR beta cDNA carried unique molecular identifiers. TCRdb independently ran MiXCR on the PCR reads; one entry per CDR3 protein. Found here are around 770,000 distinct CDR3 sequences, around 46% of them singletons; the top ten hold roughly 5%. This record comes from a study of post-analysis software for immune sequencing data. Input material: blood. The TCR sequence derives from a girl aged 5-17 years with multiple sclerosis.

The CDR3 DNA is TGTGCCAGCAACCCGCGGGGTCTCAATCAGCCCCAGCATTTT. It yields the protein CASNPRGLNQPQHF. The V and J genes are TRBV6-1 and TRBJ1-5; no definite D call. V was cut by 7 bases and J by 3 bases, with 13 bases left in between. The CDR3 sequence is 14 residues long. Germline V gene lookup returns CDR1 MNHNS and CDR2 SASEGT.